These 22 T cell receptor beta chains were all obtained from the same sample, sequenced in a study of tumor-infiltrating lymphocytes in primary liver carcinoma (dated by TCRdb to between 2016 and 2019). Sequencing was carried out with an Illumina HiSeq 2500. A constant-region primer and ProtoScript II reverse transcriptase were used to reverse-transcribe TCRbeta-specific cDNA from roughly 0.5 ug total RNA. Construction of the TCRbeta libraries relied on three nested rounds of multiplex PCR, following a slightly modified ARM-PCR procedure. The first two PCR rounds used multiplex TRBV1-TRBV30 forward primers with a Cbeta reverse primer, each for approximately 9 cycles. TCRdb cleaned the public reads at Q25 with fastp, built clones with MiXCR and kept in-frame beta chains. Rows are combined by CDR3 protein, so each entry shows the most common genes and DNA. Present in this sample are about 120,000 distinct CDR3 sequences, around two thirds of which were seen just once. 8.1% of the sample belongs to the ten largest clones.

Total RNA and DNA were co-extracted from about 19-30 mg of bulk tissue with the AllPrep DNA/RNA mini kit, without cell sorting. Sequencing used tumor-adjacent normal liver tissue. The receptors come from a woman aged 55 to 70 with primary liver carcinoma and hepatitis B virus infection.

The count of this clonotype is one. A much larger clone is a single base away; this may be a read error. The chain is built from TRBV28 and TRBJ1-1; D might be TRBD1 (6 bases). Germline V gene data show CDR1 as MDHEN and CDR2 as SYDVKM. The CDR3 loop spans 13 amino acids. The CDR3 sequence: CSSRYSGVGGAFF. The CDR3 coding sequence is TGTTCCAGCAGATACTCAGGGGTCGGTGGGGCTTTCTTT. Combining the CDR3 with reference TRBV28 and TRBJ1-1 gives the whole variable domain DVKVTQSSRYLVKRTGEKVFLECVQDMDHENMFWYRQDPGLGLRLIYFSYDVKMKEKGDIPEGYSVSREKKERFSLILESASTNQTSMYLCSSRYSGVGGAFFGQGTRLTVV.

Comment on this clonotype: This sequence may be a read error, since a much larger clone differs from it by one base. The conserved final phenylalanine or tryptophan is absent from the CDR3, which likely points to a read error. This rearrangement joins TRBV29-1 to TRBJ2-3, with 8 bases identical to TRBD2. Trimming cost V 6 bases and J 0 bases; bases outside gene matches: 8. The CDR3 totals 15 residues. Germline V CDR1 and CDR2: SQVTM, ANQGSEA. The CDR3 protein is CSVATSGASTDTQYY. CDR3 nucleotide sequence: TGCAGCGTGGCTACTAGCGGAGCTAGCACAGATACGCAGTATTAT.

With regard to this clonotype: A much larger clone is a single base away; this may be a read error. The CDR3, as DNA: TGCGCCAACAGCGGGACAATGAACACTGAAGCTTTCTTT. Translating gives CANSGTMNTEAFF. The rearrangement uses TRBV5-1 and TRBJ1-1; D might be TRBD1 (6 bases). This CDR3 has 13 residues. From germline, CDR1 is SGHRS and CDR2 YFSETQ.

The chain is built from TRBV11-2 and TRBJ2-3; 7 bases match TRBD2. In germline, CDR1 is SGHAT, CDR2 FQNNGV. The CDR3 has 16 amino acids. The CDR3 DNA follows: TGTGTTAGCAGCCGCGGGACTACTCGGGGCACAGATACGCAGTATTTT. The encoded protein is CVSSRGTTRGTDTQYF.

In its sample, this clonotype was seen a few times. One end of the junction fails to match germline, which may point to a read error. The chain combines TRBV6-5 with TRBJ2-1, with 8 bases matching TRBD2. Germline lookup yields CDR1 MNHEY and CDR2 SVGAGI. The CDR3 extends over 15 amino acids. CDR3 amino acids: CTSTTRLAGGHEQFF. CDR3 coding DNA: TGTACCAGCACCACACGCCTTGCGGGAGGCCATGAGCAGTTCTTC.

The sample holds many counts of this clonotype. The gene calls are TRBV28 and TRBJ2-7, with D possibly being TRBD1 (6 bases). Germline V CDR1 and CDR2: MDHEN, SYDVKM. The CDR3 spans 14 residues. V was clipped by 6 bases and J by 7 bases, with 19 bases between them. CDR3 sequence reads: CASSSPSGAREQYF. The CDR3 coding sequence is TGTGCCAGCAGCAGCCCCTCAGGGGCACGAGAGCAGTACTTC.

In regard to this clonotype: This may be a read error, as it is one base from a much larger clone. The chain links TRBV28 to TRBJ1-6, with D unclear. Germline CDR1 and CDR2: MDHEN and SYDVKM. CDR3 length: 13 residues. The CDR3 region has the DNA TGTGCCAGCAGTTTGGACGTTAATTCACACCTCCACTTT. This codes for CASSLDVNSHLHF.

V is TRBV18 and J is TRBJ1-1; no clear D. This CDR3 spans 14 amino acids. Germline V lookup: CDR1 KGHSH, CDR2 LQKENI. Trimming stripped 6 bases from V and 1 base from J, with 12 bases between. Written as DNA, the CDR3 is TGTGCCAGCTCCCGGCCGGGTGGGAACACTGAAGCTTTCTTT. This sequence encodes CASSRPGGNTEAFF.

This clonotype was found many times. The CDR3 protein is CAIDQGGKRGKINEQFF. The DNA for the CDR3 is TGTGCCATCGACCAAGGGGGGAAGAGGGGGAAAATCAATGAGCAGTTCTTC. The chain employs TRBV10-3 and TRBJ2-1; D may be TRBD1 or TRBD2 (6 bases each). This CDR3 region has 17 residues. Germline V CDR1 and CDR2: ENHRY, SYGVKD. Trimming took off 8 bases at V and 6 bases at J, with 26 bases between the two ends.

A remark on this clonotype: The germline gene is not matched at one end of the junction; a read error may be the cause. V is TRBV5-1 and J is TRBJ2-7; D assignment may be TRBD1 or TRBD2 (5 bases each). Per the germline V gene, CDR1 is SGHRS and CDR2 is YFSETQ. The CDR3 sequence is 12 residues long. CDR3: CASKGTSNEQYF. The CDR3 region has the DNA TGCGCCAGCAAAGGGACCTCCAACGAGCAGTACTTC.

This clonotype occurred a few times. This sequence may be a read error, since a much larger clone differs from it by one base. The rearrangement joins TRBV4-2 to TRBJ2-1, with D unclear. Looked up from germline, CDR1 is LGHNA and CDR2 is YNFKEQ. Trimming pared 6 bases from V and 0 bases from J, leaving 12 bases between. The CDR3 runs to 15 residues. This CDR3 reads CASRRAGLSYNEQFF. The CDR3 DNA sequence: TGTGCCAGCAGGCGAGCCGGGCTCTCCTACAATGAGCAGTTCTTC.

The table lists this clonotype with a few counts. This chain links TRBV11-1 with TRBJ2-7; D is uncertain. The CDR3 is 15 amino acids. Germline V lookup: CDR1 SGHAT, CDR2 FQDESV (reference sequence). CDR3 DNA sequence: TGTGTTAGCAGCTTTTTATCCATCGCTTCCTACGAGCAGTACTTC. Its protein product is CVSSFLSIASYEQYF.

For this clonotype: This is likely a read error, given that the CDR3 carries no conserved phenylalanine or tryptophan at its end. The DNA for the CDR3 is TGTGTCAGCAGCTTAGATCTACGGGGGGCCTTAACCACCAGGGAGCTGTTTGTT. It yields the protein CVSSLDLRGALTTRELFV. V usage is TRBV11-3 and J usage is TRBJ2-2; D possibly corresponds to TRBD2 (7 bases). Germline V gives CDR1 SGHNT, CDR2 YENEEA. This CDR3 is 18 amino acids long.

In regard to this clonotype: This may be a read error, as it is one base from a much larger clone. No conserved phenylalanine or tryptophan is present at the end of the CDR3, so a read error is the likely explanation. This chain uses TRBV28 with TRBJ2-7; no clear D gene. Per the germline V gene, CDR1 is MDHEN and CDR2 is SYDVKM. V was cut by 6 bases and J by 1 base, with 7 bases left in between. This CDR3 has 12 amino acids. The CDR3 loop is CASSSLSYEQYI. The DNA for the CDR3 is TGTGCCAGCAGCTCCCTTTCCTACGAGCAGTACATC.

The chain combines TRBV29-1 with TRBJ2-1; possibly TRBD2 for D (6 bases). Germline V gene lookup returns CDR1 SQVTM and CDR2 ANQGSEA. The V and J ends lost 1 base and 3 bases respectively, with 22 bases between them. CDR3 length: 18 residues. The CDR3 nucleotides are TGCAGCGTTGAAGGGGACTCGGAATCGGGTCAGGGCTACAATGAGCAGTTCTTC. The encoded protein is CSVEGDSESGQGYNEQFF.

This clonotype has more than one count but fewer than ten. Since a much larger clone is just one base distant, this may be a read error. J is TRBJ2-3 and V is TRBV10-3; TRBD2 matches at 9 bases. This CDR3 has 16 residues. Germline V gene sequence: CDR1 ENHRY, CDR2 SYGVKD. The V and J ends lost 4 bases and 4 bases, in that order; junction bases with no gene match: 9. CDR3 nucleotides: TGTGCCATCAGTGCTCCGCTAGCGGGGAGAGCAGATACGCAGTATTTT. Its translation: CAISAPLAGRADTQYF.

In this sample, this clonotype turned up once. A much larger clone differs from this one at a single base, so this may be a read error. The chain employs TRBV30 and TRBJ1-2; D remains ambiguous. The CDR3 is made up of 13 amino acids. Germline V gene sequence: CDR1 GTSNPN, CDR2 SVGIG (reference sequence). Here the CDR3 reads CAWSPDINYGCTF. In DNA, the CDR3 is TGTGCCTGGAGTCCCGATATTAACTATGGCTGCACCTTC. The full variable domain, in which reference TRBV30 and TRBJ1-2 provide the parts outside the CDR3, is SQTIHQWPATLVQPVGSPLSLECTVEGTSNPNLYWYRQAAGRGLQLLFYSVGIGQISSEVPQNLSASRPQDRQFILSSKKLLLSDSGFYLCAWSPDINYGCTFGSGTRLTVV.

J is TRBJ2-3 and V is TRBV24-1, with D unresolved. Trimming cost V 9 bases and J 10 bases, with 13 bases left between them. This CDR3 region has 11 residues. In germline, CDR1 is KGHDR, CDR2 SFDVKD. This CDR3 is CATGYADAQYF. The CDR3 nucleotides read TGTGCCACCGGTTATGCTGATGCGCAGTATTTT.

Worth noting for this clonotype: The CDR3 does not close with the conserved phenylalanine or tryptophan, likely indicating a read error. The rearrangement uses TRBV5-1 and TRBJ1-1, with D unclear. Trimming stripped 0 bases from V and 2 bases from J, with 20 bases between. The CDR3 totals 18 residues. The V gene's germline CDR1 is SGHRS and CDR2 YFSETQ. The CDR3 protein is CASSLGQGDGGDNTEAFI. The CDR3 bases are TGCGCCAGCAGCTTGGGACAAGGAGACGGTGGGGATAACACTGAAGCTTTCATT.

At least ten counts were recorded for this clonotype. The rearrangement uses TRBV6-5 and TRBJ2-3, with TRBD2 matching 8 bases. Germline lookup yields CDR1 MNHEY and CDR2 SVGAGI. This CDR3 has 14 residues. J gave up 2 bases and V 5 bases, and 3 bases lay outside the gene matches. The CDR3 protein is CASSPLADTDTQYF. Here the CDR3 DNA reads TGTGCCAGCAGTCCACTAGCGGACACAGATACGCAGTATTTT.

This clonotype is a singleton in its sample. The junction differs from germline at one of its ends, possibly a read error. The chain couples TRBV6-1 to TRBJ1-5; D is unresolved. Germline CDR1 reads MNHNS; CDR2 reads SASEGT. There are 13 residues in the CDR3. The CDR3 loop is CASEVGWDRPQHF. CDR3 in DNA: TGTGCCAGCGAGGTGGGGTGGGATCGGCCCCAGCACTTT.

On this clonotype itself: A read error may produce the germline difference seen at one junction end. The DNA of the CDR3 is TGTGCCAGCAGCATCGGACGGGGCACAGATACGCACTATTTT. Translation: CASSIGRGTDTHYF. J is TRBJ2-3 and V is TRBV28; D is tentatively TRBD1 or TRBD2 (5 bases each). The CDR3 is 14 amino acids. The germline V gene has CDR1 MDHEN and CDR2 SYDVKM.